The rows below give T cell receptor beta chains drawn from one sample of a study of memory CD4+ T cells and cytomegalovirus serostatus. Repertoires were generated with immunoSEQ multiplex PCR, while TCRdb's copy carries only in-frame clones and drops some. In the table there are approximately 53,000 clones, just under 80% of which are singletons. Sequenced input: memory CD4+ T cells from blood. These receptors originate from an adult in good health and CMV-seronegative. The CDR3 runs from the conserved cysteine through the conserved F or W. Fields, in order: J gene, D gene, V gene, clone size, CDR3 protein, CDR3 DNA. A D gene is named only where the DNA matches it firmly. Clone size is stated in some rows and not others, as once, few, many or a class when expanded.

j_call: TRBJ2-3; d_call: NA; v_call: TRBV20-1; clone_size: NA; cdr3_aa: CSSERGDTQYF; cdr3_nt: TGCAGTTCCGAAAGGGGAGATACGCAGTATTTT
j_call: TRBJ1-1; d_call: NA; v_call: TRBV19; clone_size: few; cdr3_aa: CASRDRASEAFF; cdr3_nt: TGTGCCAGTAGGGACCGGGCTAGTGAAGCTTTCTTT
j_call: TRBJ1-1; d_call: NA; v_call: TRBV6-5; clone_size: NA; cdr3_aa: CASSMGRTYTEAFF; cdr3_nt: TGTGCCAGCAGCATGGGACGGACCTACACTGAAGCTTTCTTT
j_call: TRBJ1-4; d_call: NA; v_call: TRBV27; clone_size: NA; cdr3_aa: CASSLGRLNEKLFF; cdr3_nt: TGTGCCAGCAGTTTAGGACGGCTAAATGAAAAACTGTTTTTT
j_call: TRBJ2-7; d_call: TRBD1; v_call: TRBV30; clone_size: NA; cdr3_aa: CASGQGIYEQYF; cdr3_nt: TGTGCCTCCGGACAGGGGATCTACGAGCAGTACTTC
j_call: TRBJ2-7; d_call: TRBD2; v_call: TRBV4-1; clone_size: NA; cdr3_aa: CASSQGGSGRAPDHEQYF; cdr3_nt: TGCGCCAGCAGCCAAGGGGGGAGCGGGAGGGCCCCGGATCACGAGCAGTACTTC
j_call: TRBJ2-2; d_call: NA; v_call: TRBV10-3; clone_size: few; cdr3_aa: CAISKVGGELFF; cdr3_nt: TGTGCCATCAGTAAGGTGGGCGGGGAGCTGTTTTTT
j_call: TRBJ2-7; d_call: NA; v_call: TRBV11-2; clone_size: once; cdr3_aa: CASRQDLYEQYF; cdr3_nt: TGTGCCAGCAGACAGGACCTCTACGAGCAGTACTTC
j_call: TRBJ1-1; d_call: NA; v_call: TRBV6-5; clone_size: once; cdr3_aa: CASSYLPGSTEAFF; cdr3_nt: TGTGCCAGCAGTTATCTTCCCGGGAGCACTGAAGCTTTCTTT
j_call: TRBJ2-3; d_call: NA; v_call: TRBV29-1; clone_size: NA; cdr3_aa: CSVAPHTDTQYF; cdr3_nt: TGCAGCGTTGCCCCCCACACAGATACGCAGTATTTT